This paragraph covers one TCR beta chain sequence. Its antigen remains unidentified. The method was immunoSEQ multiplex PCR; TCRdb's version includes in-frame clones alone and lacks a portion of them. Of roughly 140,000 clones listed, approximately 90% are singletons. These data are taken from a study of T cell responses to AZD1222 COVID-19 vaccine. Study-level results: Spike was spanned by vaccine-associated CD4 TCRs, with dominance at 160-218 and 743-854.

J gave up 4 bases and V 4 bases, and 6 bases lay outside the gene matches. Germline CDR1 is SGHRS and CDR2 is YFSETQ. There are 15 residues in the CDR3. The TCR originated in an adult in good health. The sample consisted of peripheral blood, taken on day 0 of AZD1222 vaccination. The chain is built from TRBV5-1 and TRBJ2-3; 10 positions agree with TRBD1. The CDR3 sequence is CASSRTGQGPDTQYF. CDR3 in DNA: TGCGCCAGCAGCAGAACGGGACAGGGGCCAGATACGCAGTATTTT.